This T cell receptor (beta chain) was sequenced for a study of beta chain features in type 1 diabetes. On this clone: In the same sample, other DNA sequences code for this CDR3.

The entirety of the isolated RNA underwent reverse transcription, so expressed TCRB transcripts were sequenced. Profiling relied on immunoSEQ multiplex PCR, and the TCRdb table lists in-frame clones only, not all of them. The table lists around 310,000 clones, more than 9.5% of them singletons. CDR1 is SNHLY, CDR2 FYNNEI, per germline. The CDR3 loop spans 13 amino acids. V dropped 6 bases and J dropped 7; count of bases not matched to a gene: 4. The TCR comes from a young woman in good health. This chain uses TRBV2 with TRBJ1-5, with 9 bases fitting TRBD1. The sequenced material came from naive CD4+ T cells from blood. The CDR3: CASSRDREQPQHF. Written as DNA, the CDR3 is TGTGCCAGCAGCCGGGACAGGGAACAGCCCCAGCATTTT. The full variable domain, its missing parts supplied by reference TRBV2 and TRBJ1-5, is EPEVTQTPSHQVTQMGQEVILRCVPISNHLYFYWYRQILGQKVEFLVSFYNNEISEKSEIFDDQFSVERPDGSNFTLKIRSTKLEDSAMYFCASSRDREQPQHFGDGTRLSIL.